A single sample is the source of the 13 T cell receptor beta chains below, sequenced in a study of T cells in pancreatic ductal adenocarcinoma. Selected pancreatic ductal adenocarcinoma patients had undergone surgery without neoadjuvant therapy. The repertoire was sequenced with immunoSEQ multiplex PCR; TCRdb's copy has only in-frame clones and lacks some. The sample lists over 90,000 clones, roughly 95% occurring once. Sequencing used PBMCs. Receptors were obtained from a human donor with pancreatic ductal adenocarcinoma.

The J gene is TRBJ2-5, the V gene TRBV7-9, with 10 bases matching TRBD1. Germline assignment: CDR1 SEHNR and CDR2 FQNEAQ (reference sequence). The V segment lost 5 bases and the J segment 5 bases; nucleotides outside the gene matches: 17. This CDR3 has 18 amino acids. The DNA for the CDR3 is TGTGCCAGCAGCCCCCTCCCCCACAGGACAGGGGGTAGTGAGACCCAGTACTTC. It encodes CASSPLPHRTGGSETQYF.

DNA of the CDR3: TGTGCCAGCACCACACCCACAGATACGCAGTATTTT. Translating gives CASTTPTDTQYF. V and J are TRBV28 and TRBJ2-3; unclear D gene. The CDR3 consists of 12 residues. V was pared by 7 bases and J by 2 bases, with 7 bases between. Germline lookup yields CDR1 MDHEN and CDR2 SYDVKM.

The chain uses TRBV2 and TRBJ1-1; D is possibly TRBD1 (5 bases). This CDR3 is built from 12 residues. Trimming cost V 6 bases and J 7 bases, with 12 bases left between them. The V gene's germline CDR1 is SNHLY and CDR2 FYNNEI. The CDR3 sequence: CASSGDWIEAFF. Here the CDR3 DNA reads TGTGCCAGCAGCGGGGACTGGATTGAAGCTTTCTTT.

This sequence joins TRBV7-2 and TRBJ2-7, with a weak D call TRBD1 (5 bases). V lost 1 base to trimming and J lost 3 bases, with 7 bases between them. Per the germline V gene, CDR1 is SGHTA and CDR2 is FQGNSA. This CDR3 contains 13 residues. The CDR3 DNA sequence: TGTGCCAGCAGCTTAGACAGGAGCTACGAGCAGTACTTC. It translates to CASSLDRSYEQYF. Based on the CDR3 plus reference TRBV7-2 and TRBJ2-7, the full variable domain is GAGVSQSPSNKVTEKGKDVELRCDPISGHTALYWYRQSLGQGLEFLIYFQGNSAPDKSGLPSDRFSAERTGGSVSTLTIQRTQQEDSAVYLCASSLDRSYEQYFGPGTRLTVT.

The V gene is TRBV6-1, the J gene TRBJ1-1, with 8 bases that match TRBD1. Trimming at V came to 11 bases and at J to 5 bases, leaving 10 bases not matched to a gene. From germline, CDR1 is MNHNS and CDR2 SASEGT. The CDR3 length is 13 residues. CDR3: CAAPGQAGTEAFF. CDR3 nucleotides: TGTGCCGCCCCGGGACAGGCGGGGACTGAAGCTTTCTTT.

This chain uses TRBV27 with TRBJ1-5; D is unresolved. Germline V gene sequence: CDR1 MNHEY, CDR2 SMNVEV (reference sequence). The germline V and J ends were trimmed by 5 bases and 5 bases, with 16 bases remaining between them. The CDR3 contains 15 residues. The CDR3 here is CASSTRTSLHQPQHF. The CDR3 DNA is TGTGCCAGCAGTACACGCACGTCCCTTCATCAGCCCCAGCATTTT.

The chain joins TRBV2 to TRBJ2-5; TRBD2 agrees at 9 bases. The CDR3 runs 14 residues. Germline trimming cut 6 bases from V and 2 bases from J; bases unmatched to any gene: 4. Germline CDR1 is SNHLY and CDR2 is FYNNEI. CDR3 DNA: TGTGCCAGCAGCCAGCGGGAGGATCAAGAGACCCAGTACTTC. Its translation is CASSQREDQETQYF. The full variable domain, in which reference TRBV2 and TRBJ2-5 provide the parts outside the CDR3, is EPEVTQTPSHQVTQMGQEVILRCVPISNHLYFYWYRQILGQKVEFLVSFYNNEISEKSEIFDDQFSVERPDGSNFTLKIRSTKLEDSAMYFCASSQREDQETQYFGPGTRLLVL.

The chain is built from TRBV23-1 and TRBJ1-2, with 12 bases identical to TRBD1. TRBV23-1 is placed among ORFs of uncertain function. CDR3 size: 17 residues. V lost 2 bases and J lost 6; bases outside the gene matches: 10. The CDR3 loop reads CASSQPLAGQGAHGYTF. The CDR3 DNA sequence: TGCGCCAGCAGTCAACCCCTCGCGGGACAGGGGGCGCATGGCTACACCTTC.

The chain employs TRBV6-6 and TRBJ1-2; 7 bases are shared with TRBD1. The germline CDR1 and CDR2 sequences are MNHNY and SVGAGI (reference sequence). Germline trimming cut 6 bases from V and 0 bases from J; bases unmatched to any gene: 7. The CDR3 has 15 residues. The CDR3, as DNA: TGTGCCAGCAGAGAAGGGACAGAAGCTAACTATGGCTACACCTTC. It yields the protein CASREGTEANYGYTF.

This clone appeared a single time. The chain recombines TRBV18 with TRBJ2-3; 8 nucleotides agree with TRBD2. Germline CDR1 reads KGHSH; CDR2 reads LQKENI. The CDR3 runs 15 residues. V dropped 6 bases and J dropped 4; count of bases not matched to a gene: 9. In DNA form, the CDR3 reads TGTGCCAGCTCCCAGAGCGGGACTAGATCAGATACGCAGTATTTT. Its protein is CASSQSGTRSDTQYF.

The J gene is TRBJ2-2, the V gene TRBV5-1; D possibly corresponds to TRBD2 (6 bases). Germline CDR1 is SGHRS and CDR2 is YFSETQ. This CDR3 contains 15 residues. Trimming took off 3 bases at V and 2 bases at J, with 11 bases between the two ends. CDR3 sequence: CASSSGLPNTGELFF. DNA of the CDR3: TGCGCCAGCAGCTCGGGACTTCCCAACACCGGGGAGCTGTTTTTT.

This clone was detected only once. Distinct nucleotide sequences in the sample also encode this CDR3. This chain links TRBV10-3 with TRBJ2-7; the D is unclear. CDR3 size: 11 residues. The germline V gene encodes CDR1 ENHRY and CDR2 SYGVKD. V shed 9 bases and J shed 4 bases, with 10 bases lying between them. The CDR3 spells CAIRDSYEQYF. The DNA of the CDR3 is TGTGCCATTAGAGATAGTTACGAGCAGTACTTC.

The V and J genes are TRBV27 and TRBJ2-3; 8 bases align to TRBD2. CDR1 is MNHEY, CDR2 SMNVEV, per germline (reference sequence). V lost 3 bases, J lost 8 bases, and 10 bases stayed unmatched. CDR3 size: 15 residues. The CDR3 DNA reads as TGTGCCAGCAGTTTTGGTCTTAGCGGGGATGGTACGCAGTATTTT. Translated: CASSFGLSGDGTQYF.